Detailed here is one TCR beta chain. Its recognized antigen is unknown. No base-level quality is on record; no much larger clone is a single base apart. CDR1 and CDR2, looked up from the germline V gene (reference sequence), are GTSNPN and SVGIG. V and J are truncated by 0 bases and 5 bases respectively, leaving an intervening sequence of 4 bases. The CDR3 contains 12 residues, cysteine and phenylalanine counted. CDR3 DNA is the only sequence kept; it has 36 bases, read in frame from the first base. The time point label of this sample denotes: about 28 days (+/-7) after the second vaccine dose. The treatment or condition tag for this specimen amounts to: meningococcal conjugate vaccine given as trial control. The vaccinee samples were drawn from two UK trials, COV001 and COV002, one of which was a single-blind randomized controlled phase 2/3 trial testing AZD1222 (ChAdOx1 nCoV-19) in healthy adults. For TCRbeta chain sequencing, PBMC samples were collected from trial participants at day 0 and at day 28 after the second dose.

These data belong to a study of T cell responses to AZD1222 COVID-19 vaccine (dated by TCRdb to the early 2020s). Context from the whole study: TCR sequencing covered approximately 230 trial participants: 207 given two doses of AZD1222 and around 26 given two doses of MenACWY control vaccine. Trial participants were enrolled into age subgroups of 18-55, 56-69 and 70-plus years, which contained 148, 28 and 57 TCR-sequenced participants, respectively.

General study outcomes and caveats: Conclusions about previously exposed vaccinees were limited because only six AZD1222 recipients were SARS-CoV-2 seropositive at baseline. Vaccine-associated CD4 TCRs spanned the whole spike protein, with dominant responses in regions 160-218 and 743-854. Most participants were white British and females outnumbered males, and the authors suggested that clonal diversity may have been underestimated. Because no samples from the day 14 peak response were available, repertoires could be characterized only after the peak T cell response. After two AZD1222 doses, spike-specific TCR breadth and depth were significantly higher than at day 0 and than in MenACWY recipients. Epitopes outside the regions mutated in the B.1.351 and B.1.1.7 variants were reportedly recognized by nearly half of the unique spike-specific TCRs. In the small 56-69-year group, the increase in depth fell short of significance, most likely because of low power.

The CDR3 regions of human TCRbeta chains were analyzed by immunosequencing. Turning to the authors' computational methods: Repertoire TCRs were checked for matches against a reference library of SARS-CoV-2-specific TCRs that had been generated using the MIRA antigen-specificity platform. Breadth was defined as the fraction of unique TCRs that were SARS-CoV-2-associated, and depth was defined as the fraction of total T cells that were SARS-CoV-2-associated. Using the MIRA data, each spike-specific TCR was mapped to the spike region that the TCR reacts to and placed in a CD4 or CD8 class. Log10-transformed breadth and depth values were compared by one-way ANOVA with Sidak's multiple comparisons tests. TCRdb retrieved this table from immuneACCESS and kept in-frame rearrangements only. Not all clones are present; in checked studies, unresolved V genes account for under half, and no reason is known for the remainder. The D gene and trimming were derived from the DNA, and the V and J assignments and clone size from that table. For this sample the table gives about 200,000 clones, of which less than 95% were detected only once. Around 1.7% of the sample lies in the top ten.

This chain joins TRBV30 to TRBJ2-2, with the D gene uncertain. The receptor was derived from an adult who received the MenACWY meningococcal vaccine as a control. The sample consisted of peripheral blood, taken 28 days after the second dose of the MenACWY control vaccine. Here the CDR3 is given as CAWSVLTGELFF. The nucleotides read TGTGCCTGGAGTGTACTGACCGGGGAGCTGTTTTTT. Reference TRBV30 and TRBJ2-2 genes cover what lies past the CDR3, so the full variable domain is SQTIHQWPATLVQPVGSPLSLECTVEGTSNPNLYWYRQAAGRGLQLLFYSVGIGQISSEVPQNLSASRPQDRQFILSSKKLLLSDSGFYLCAWSVLTGELFFGEGSRLTVL.